Listed below are T cell receptor beta chains from one sample, sequenced in a study of T cell responses to AZD1222 COVID-19 vaccine. Profiling relied on immunoSEQ multiplex PCR, and the TCRdb table lists in-frame clones only, not all of them. The sample holds about 200,000 clones, more than 80% seen once. This specimen consisted of peripheral blood, obtained 28 days after the second dose of the MenACWY control vaccine. These receptors were taken from an adult who received the MenACWY meningococcal vaccine as a control. The CDR3 runs from the conserved cysteine through the conserved F or W.

len	v_gene	j_gene	CDR3aa
14	TRBV6-6	TRBJ1-6	CASRYRTENSPLHF
16	TRBV15	TRBJ1-5	CATSRGFLGRGQPQHF
13	TRBV5-6	TRBJ1-5	CASSFRSNQPQHF
16	TRBV7-9	TRBJ1-3	CASSLAVRQAGNTIYF
14	TRBV27	TRBJ1-3	CASSQGLHGNTIYF
15	TRBV5-1	TRBJ1-4	CASSLGRPTNEKLFF
15	TRBV19	TRBJ2-1	CASRPGTSGYNEQFF
12	TRBV28	TRBJ1-4	CASSSPTEKLFF
18	TRBV20-1	TRBJ1-1	CSASLFGTDFFMNTEAFF
14	TRBV14	TRBJ1-2	CASSQEVWGAGYTF
20	TRBV19	TRBJ1-3	CASSKGATGGLLYSGNTIYF
16	TRBV6-6	TRBJ1-6	CASSYGRSSYNSPLHF
13	TRBV6-4	TRBJ1-5	CASSVQGNQPQHF
15	TRBV7-8	TRBJ1-1	CASSPLRTWNTEAFF
13	TRBV29-1	TRBJ1-2	CSVDPGGSGGYTF
15	TRBV19	TRBJ1-5	CASSPQRGDGQPQHF
12	TRBV30	TRBJ2-2	CAWSRPTGELFF
15	TRBV4-1	TRBJ1-1	CASSQEPLSNTEAFF
14	TRBV2	TRBJ1-5	CASKGTGQDQPQHF
16	TRBV19	TRBJ1-1	CASLGGEGSIRTEAFF
14	TRBV11-3	TRBJ1-1	CASSLAGMNTEAFF
13	TRBV6-2/TRBV6-3	TRBJ1-2	CASSYSNRGIYTF